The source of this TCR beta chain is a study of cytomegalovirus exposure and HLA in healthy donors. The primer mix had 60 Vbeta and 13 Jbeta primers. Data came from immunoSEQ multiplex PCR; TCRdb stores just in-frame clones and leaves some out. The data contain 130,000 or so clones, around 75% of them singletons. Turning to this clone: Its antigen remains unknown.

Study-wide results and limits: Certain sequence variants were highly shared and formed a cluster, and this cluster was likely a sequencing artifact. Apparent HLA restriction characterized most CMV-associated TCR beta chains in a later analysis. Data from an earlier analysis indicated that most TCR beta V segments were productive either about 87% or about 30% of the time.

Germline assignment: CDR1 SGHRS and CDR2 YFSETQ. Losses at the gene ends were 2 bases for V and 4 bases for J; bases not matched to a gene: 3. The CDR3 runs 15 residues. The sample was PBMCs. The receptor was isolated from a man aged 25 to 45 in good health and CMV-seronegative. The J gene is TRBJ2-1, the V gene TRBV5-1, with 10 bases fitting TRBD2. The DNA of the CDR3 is TGCGCCAGCAGCTTACTAGCGGGAAGTTACAATGAGCAGTTCTTC. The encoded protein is CASSLLAGSYNEQFF.